These 12 T cell receptor beta chains were all obtained from the same sample, sequenced in a study of CXCR3-negative and CXCR3-positive naive CD8 T cells. The TRB cDNA libraries were prepared by 5' RACE with UMI labels. One entry per CDR3 protein, without DNA, is what TCRdb gives after re-calling the 5' RACE reads. This sample's clone table lists 75,000 to 95,000 distinct CDR3 sequences. Sequenced: naive CXCR3- CD8+ T cells from blood. The subset: CD45RO-CCR7+CD27+CD95- naive CD8+ T cells lacking CXCR3 (TNR3-). These receptors originate from a human donor in good health. Some clones in this sample may be carry-over from other donors' samples.

The chain is built from TRBV6-2 or TRBV6-3 and TRBJ2-1. The CDR3 is 12 residues long. Germline CDR1 reads MNHEY; CDR2 reads SVGEGT. CDR3 sequence: CASSSWTYEQFF.

This chain links TRBV4-2 with TRBJ1-1. Germline-derived CDR1 and CDR2 are LGHNA and YNFKEQ. The length of the CDR3 is 13 residues. CDR3 residues: CASSRNSYTEAFF.

The chain uses TRBV7-9 and TRBJ2-1; the TRBD1 assignment by TCRdb is unverifiable without DNA. From germline, CDR1 is SEHNR and CDR2 FQNEAQ (reference sequence). The CDR3 is 21 amino acids. This CDR3 is CASSVDRGDYIAGATDNEQFF.

This chain connects TRBV28 to TRBJ2-1; as DNA is missing, the TRBD1 call by TCRdb cannot be tested. The germline gives CDR1 MDHEN, CDR2 SYDVKM. The CDR3 consists of 16 residues. Here the CDR3 reads CASSLYGGNAYNEQFF. The full variable domain, completed using reference TRBV28 and TRBJ2-1, is DVKVTQSSRYLVKRTGEKVFLECVQDMDHENMFWYRQDPGLGLRLIYFSYDVKMKEKGDIPEGYSVSREKKERFSLILESASTNQTSMYLCASSLYGGNAYNEQFFGPGTRLTVL.

The chain has TRBV7-9 and TRBJ1-2. Germline CDR1 SEHNR, CDR2 FQNEAQ (reference sequence). The CDR3 runs 14 residues. CDR3 loop: CASRPDIPVGGYTF. Using reference TRBV7-9 and TRBJ1-2 for the parts outside the CDR3, the full variable domain is DTGVSQNPRHKITKRGQNVTFRCDPISEHNRLYWYRQTLGQGPEFLTYFQNEAQLEKSRLLSDRFSAERPKGSFSTLEIQRTEQGDSAMYLCASRPDIPVGGYTFGSGTRLTVV.

The CDR3: CASSRGRYYEQYF. The V and J genes are TRBV12-3 or TRBV12-4 and TRBJ2-7; TCRdb's D call of TRBD1 is untestable without DNA. The CDR3 is made up of 13 amino acids.

The rearrangement links TRBV5-4 to TRBJ2-1; the TRBD1 assignment by TCRdb is unverifiable without DNA. The germline V gene has CDR1 SGHNT and CDR2 YYREEE (reference sequence). This CDR3 spans 11 amino acids. The CDR3 region is CASGGMGEQFF.

The chain uses TRBV12-5 and TRBJ1-2; TCRdb calls TRBD1, which cannot be checked without DNA. The CDR3 runs 16 residues. The germline CDR1 and CDR2 sequences are LGHNT and FRNRAP. CDR3 region: CASGLANRGPLLGYTF. Supplemented by reference TRBV12-5 and TRBJ1-2, the full variable domain reads DARVTQTPRHKVTEMGQEVTMRCQPILGHNTVFWYRQTMMQGLELLAYFRNRAPLDDSGMPKDRFSAEMPDATLATLKIQPSEPRDSAVYFCASGLANRGPLLGYTFGSGTRLTVV.

The genes are TRBV4-1 and TRBJ2-7; TCRdb returns TRBD2, unconfirmable since there is no DNA. The CDR3 spans 14 residues. Germline-derived CDR1 and CDR2 are MGHRA and YSYEKL. CDR3: CASSQSGTSDEQYF.

The CDR3 here is CASSPWAPDTQYF. This chain joins TRBV4-3 and TRBJ2-3. The germline V gene encodes CDR1 LGHNA and CDR2 YSLEER. The CDR3 length is 13 residues.

The chain couples TRBV28 to TRBJ2-3; absent DNA, TCRdb's TRBD2 call cannot be checked. Germline CDR1 is MDHEN and CDR2 is SYDVKM. The CDR3 runs 15 residues. CDR3: CASSPARYGTDTQYF.

This rearrangement joins TRBV6-6 to TRBJ1-1. The length of the CDR3 is 13 residues. Germline lookup yields CDR1 MNHNY and CDR2 SVGAGI (reference sequence). CDR3 amino acids: CASSAGDLTEAFF.